This T cell receptor (beta chain) was captured by sequencing in a study of PD-1 blockade in classical Hodgkin lymphoma. Looking at the study overall: Nivolumab dosing for patients was 3 mg/kg, administered intravenously every 2 weeks. Study-level findings and limits: Newly diagnosed patients reportedly had lower baseline TCR diversity than healthy donors.

No patient escaped relapse after autologous stem cell transplantation, and brentuximab vedotin exposure varied. Generated by immunoSEQ multiplex PCR, the TCRdb table keeps only in-frame clones and is missing some. The data contain about 7,400 clones, about three quarters of them singletons. The CDR3 runs to 16 residues. V was pared by 2 bases and J by 2 bases, with 15 bases between. CDR1 ENHRY and CDR2 SYGVKD come from the germline V gene. This clone was counted only a few times. The antigen remains undetermined. This chain joins TRBV10-3 and TRBJ1-2; D unresolved. The source material was peripheral blood mononuclear cells (PBMCs), sampled before the second cycle of nivolumab. The sequence came from a human donor with classical Hodgkin lymphoma. The CDR3 region has the DNA TGTGCCATCAGTGAGGCCGGGCAGGCGTCAAACTATGGCTACACCTTC. Protein product: CAISEAGQASNYGYTF.